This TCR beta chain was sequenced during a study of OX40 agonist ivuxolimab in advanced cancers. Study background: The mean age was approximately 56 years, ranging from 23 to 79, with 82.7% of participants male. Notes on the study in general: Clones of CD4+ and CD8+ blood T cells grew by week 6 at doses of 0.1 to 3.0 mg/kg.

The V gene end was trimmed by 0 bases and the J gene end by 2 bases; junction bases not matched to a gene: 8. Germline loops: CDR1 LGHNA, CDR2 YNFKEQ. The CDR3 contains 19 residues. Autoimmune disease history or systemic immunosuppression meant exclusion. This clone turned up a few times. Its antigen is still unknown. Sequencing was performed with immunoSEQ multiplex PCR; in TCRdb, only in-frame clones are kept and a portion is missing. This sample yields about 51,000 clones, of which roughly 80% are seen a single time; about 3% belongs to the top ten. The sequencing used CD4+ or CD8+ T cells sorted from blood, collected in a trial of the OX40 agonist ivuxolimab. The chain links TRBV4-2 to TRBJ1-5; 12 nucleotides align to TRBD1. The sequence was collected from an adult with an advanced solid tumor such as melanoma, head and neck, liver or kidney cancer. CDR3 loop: CASSQDWDRGPIGNQPQHF. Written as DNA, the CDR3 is TGTGCCAGCAGCCAAGATTGGGACAGGGGGCCGATAGGCAATCAGCCCCAGCATTTT.